The 13 T cell receptor beta chains in this list originate from one sample, sequenced in a study of blood T cell repertoires in COVID-19. Libraries were prepared by immunoSEQ multiplex PCR; TCRdb keeps only in-frame clonotypes and omits some of them. Of roughly 340,000 clones listed, 85% to 90% are singletons. Sequencing input: peripheral blood. All receptors derive from a woman aged 45 to 65 with COVID-19, enrolled during active disease.

V usage is TRBV25-1 and J usage is TRBJ1-5; 11 bases align to TRBD1. The CDR3 sequence is 16 residues long. The trim removed 2 bases at V and 4 bases at J, leaving 4 bases unmatched. Germline loops: CDR1 MGHDK, CDR2 SYGVNS. The CDR3 DNA reads as TGTGCCAGCAGTGAAGGTAGGGACAGGGGGAATCAGCCCCAGCATTTT. It encodes CASSEGRDRGNQPQHF.

J is TRBJ2-7 and V is TRBV5-4; maybe TRBD1 (7 bases). The CDR3 consists of 17 residues. Trimming shortened V by 4 bases and J by 3 bases, and 23 bases separated the two germline ends. The germline CDR1 and CDR2 sequences are SGHNT and YYREEE (reference sequence). CDR3 sequence: CASSLDGATGTFYEQYF. CDR3 bases: TGTGCCAGCAGCCTAGATGGTGCGACAGGGACTTTCTACGAGCAGTACTTC.

V usage is TRBV6-5 and J usage is TRBJ2-1; TRBD2 might be the D (6 bases). Germline CDR1 is MNHEY and CDR2 is SVGAGI. The CDR3 spans 15 residues. V shed 0 bases and J shed 0 bases, with 6 bases lying between them. CDR3 region: CASSYSTSSYNEQFF. CDR3 nucleotide sequence: TGTGCCAGCAGTTACTCGACTAGCTCCTACAATGAGCAGTTCTTC.

The chain recombines TRBV7-2 with TRBJ2-5; 11 nucleotides agree with TRBD2. Trimming cost V 0 bases and J 2 bases; bases outside gene matches: 8. Germline lookup yields CDR1 SGHTA and CDR2 FQGNSA. The CDR3 contains 18 residues. CDR3 nucleotide sequence: TGTGCCAGCAGCTTAGCGTGGGGTCGACTAGCGGGGCAAGAGACCCAGTACTTC. It encodes CASSLAWGRLAGQETQYF.

As DNA, the CDR3 is TGTGCCAGCAGAAGGGACAGGGGAGACGGCTACACCTTC. Its translation: CASRRDRGDGYTF. This chain connects TRBV5-4 to TRBJ1-2; TRBD1 agrees at 10 bases. V dropped 5 bases and J dropped 8; count of bases not matched to a gene: 6. Germline CDR1 SGHNT, CDR2 YYREEE (reference sequence). There are 13 residues in the CDR3. The full variable domain, its missing parts supplied by reference TRBV5-4 and TRBJ1-2, is ETGVTQSPTHLIKTRGQQVTLRCSSQSGHNTVSWYQQALGQGPQFIFQYYREEENGRGNFPPRFSGLQFPNYSSELNVNALELDDSALYLCASRRDRGDGYTFGSGTRLTVV.

The chain has TRBV7-6 and TRBJ2-2; possibly TRBD2 for D (6 bases). V lost 0 bases to trimming and J lost 7 bases, with 15 bases between them. Germline CDR1 reads SGHVS; CDR2 reads FNYEAQ. The CDR3 consists of 16 residues. CDR3 bases: TGTGCCAGCAGCTTAGCAGGAGGGAGTTTCAGCGGGGAGCTGTTTTTT. It is translated as CASSLAGGSFSGELFF.

This clone has more than one count but fewer than ten. The chain carries TRBV6-2 or TRBV6-3 and TRBJ1-5, with a weak D call TRBD1 (5 bases). The V and J ends lost 5 bases and 0 bases respectively, with 11 bases between them. The CDR3 runs to 15 residues. In germline, CDR1 is MNHEY, CDR2 SVGEGT. The CDR3 nucleotides read TGTGCCAGCAGTCGGGCGCAGGGTAGCAATCAGCCCCAGCATTTT. Translation: CASSRAQGSNQPQHF.

The chain joins TRBV30 to TRBJ2-1; tentative D call: TRBD2 (6 bases). This CDR3 is built from 14 residues. The V and J ends lost 2 bases and 2 bases respectively, with 10 bases between them. The germline V gene has CDR1 GTSNPN and CDR2 SVGIG (reference sequence). CDR3 bases: TGTGCCTGGAGTACACGACTAGCCTACAATGAGCAGTTCTTC. It codes for CAWSTRLAYNEQFF.

The chain is built from TRBV10-2 and TRBJ2-1; 10 bases are shared with TRBD1. V shed 6 bases and J 7 bases; nucleotides not matched to a gene: 6. The CDR3 covers 14 residues. Germline lookup yields CDR1 WSHSY and CDR2 SAAADI. Here the CDR3 reads CASRSTGGWNEQFF. The CDR3, as DNA: TGCGCCAGCAGATCGACAGGGGGCTGGAATGAGCAGTTCTTC.

The rearrangement uses TRBV7-8 and TRBJ1-1; D not certain. The CDR3 totals 15 residues. Germline CDR1 SGHVS, CDR2 FQNEAQ. V lost 1 base and J lost 2, with 11 bases in between. The CDR3 nucleotides are TGTGCCAGCAGCTTAGGAGGGATGGGTAACACTGAAGCTTTCTTT. Its translation is CASSLGGMGNTEAFF.

The chain combines TRBV18 with TRBJ1-1, with TRBD1 identical over 7 bases. Germline-derived CDR1 and CDR2 are KGHSH and LQKENI. The CDR3 spans 13 residues. V lost 5 bases and J lost 7; bases outside the gene matches: 7. In DNA, the CDR3 is TGTGCCAGCTCATTGAACCGGGACAGTGAAGCTTTCTTT. Translating gives CASSLNRDSEAFF.

V is TRBV2 and J is TRBJ1-2; D is uncertain. This CDR3 has 13 amino acids. CDR1 is SNHLY and CDR2 is FYNNEI in the germline V gene. V was trimmed by 7 bases and J by 4 bases, leaving 13 bases between them. The CDR3 loop is CASTGSAAYGYTF. The DNA of the CDR3 is TGTGCCAGCACAGGCTCAGCTGCCTATGGCTACACCTTC.

The chain combines TRBV7-8 with TRBJ2-2; tentative D call: TRBD2 (6 bases). Trimming stripped 0 bases from V and 6 bases from J, with 11 bases between. The CDR3 contains 15 residues. CDR1 and CDR2 (germline): SGHVS, FQNEAQ. CDR3 residues: CASSLAGGFAGELFF. CDR3 DNA: TGTGCCAGCAGCTTAGCGGGAGGTTTCGCCGGGGAGCTGTTTTTT.